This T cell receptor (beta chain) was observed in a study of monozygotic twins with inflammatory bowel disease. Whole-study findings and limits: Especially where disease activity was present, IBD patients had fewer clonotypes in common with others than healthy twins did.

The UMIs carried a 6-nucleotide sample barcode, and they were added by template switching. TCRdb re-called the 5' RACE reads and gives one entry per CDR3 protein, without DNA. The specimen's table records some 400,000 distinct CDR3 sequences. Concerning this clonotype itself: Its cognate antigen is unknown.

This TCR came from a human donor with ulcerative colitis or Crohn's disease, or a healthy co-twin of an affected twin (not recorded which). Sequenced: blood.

CDR3 region: CASSQEGLGYEQYF. The rearrangement links TRBV4-1 to TRBJ2-7. CDR1 MGHRA and CDR2 YSYEKL come from the germline V gene. This CDR3 has 14 amino acids.